This T cell receptor beta chain was found in a study of blood T cell repertoires in COVID-19. Background on the study: The samples span acute and convalescent COVID-19 from the United States, Italy and Spain. Sources were T cells, B-cell-depleted T cells, or PBMCs; the material itself was cDNA or gDNA.

The V end was cut by 0 bases, the J end by 0 bases, with 11 bases between. Germline CDR1 is LNHDA and CDR2 is SQIVND (reference sequence). The CDR3 is made up of 17 amino acids. Original processing methods: Nucleated cell counts were estimated from reference gene primer amplification. Assay used: immunoSEQ multiplex PCR; TCRdb lists only in-frame clones, some missing. Clonal size and the V and J genes are those of that table, whereas D and trimming came from the DNA. The sample shows fewer than 300,000 clones, approximately 77% of them seen only once. Sequencing input: peripheral blood. V and J are TRBV19 and TRBJ1-4; D unresolved. The receptor comes from a young woman with acute or convalescent COVID-19. The CDR3 bases are TGTGCCAGTAGTATAGAAATCGTCGAGACAACTAATGAAAAACTGTTTTTT. It yields the protein CASSIEIVETTNEKLFF.